Below are 27 T cell receptor beta chains sequenced from a single sample in a study of T cell responses to AZD1222 COVID-19 vaccine. Measured with immunoSEQ multiplex PCR; TCRdb has only the in-frame clones, and not every one. The table records around 100,000 clones, around 90% of them present only once. The starting material was peripheral blood, obtained on day 0 of AZD1222 vaccination. The receptors stem from an adult in good health.

The chain is built from TRBV14 and TRBJ1-2; D gene unclear. Trimming left V 0 bases short and J 2 bases short, with 4 bases between. The germline V gene encodes CDR1 SGHDN and CDR2 FVKESK. The CDR3 has 13 amino acids. CDR3 DNA sequence: TGTGCCAGCAGCCAAGAAACGAACTATGGCTACACCTTC. Translated: CASSQETNYGYTF.

The genes are TRBV6-4 and TRBJ2-3; TRBD2 aligns across 11 bases. Germline V lookup: CDR1 MRHNA, CDR2 SNTAGT. The ends lost 0 bases at V and 4 bases at J; junction bases unmatched: 3. The CDR3 is made up of 16 amino acids. CDR3 region: CASSDSNSGGADTQYF. CDR3 nucleotides: TGTGCCAGCAGTGACTCGAATAGCGGGGGGGCAGATACGCAGTATTTT.

The chain carries TRBV29-1 and TRBJ2-7, with no clear D. CDR1 is SQVTM and CDR2 is ANQGSEA in the germline V gene. CDR3 size: 12 residues. Trimming cost V 1 base and J 2 bases, with 6 bases left between them. The CDR3 nucleotides are TGCAGCGTTGAAGGCAGGACCTACGAGCAGTACTTC. It yields the protein CSVEGRTYEQYF.

This chain connects TRBV7-2 to TRBJ1-5; the match to TRBD1 covers 9 bases. Germline-derived CDR1 and CDR2 are SGHTA and FQGNSA. The junction had 8 bases not matched to a gene; V was cut back by 5 bases and J by 9 bases. This CDR3 is 14 amino acids long. CDR3 sequence: CASSNPGQGRPQHF. CDR3 nucleotides: TGTGCCAGCAGCAATCCGGGACAGGGTCGGCCCCAGCATTTT.

The V and J genes are TRBV11-1 and TRBJ1-1; D unclear. The CDR3 has 14 amino acids. The germline gives CDR1 SGHAT, CDR2 FQDESV (reference sequence). V was clipped by 5 bases and J by 5 bases, with 15 bases between them. CDR3 sequence reads: CASSIIGPGTEAFF. The CDR3, as DNA: TGTGCCAGCAGCATCATAGGGCCCGGGACTGAAGCTTTCTTT.

The genes are TRBV4-2 and TRBJ1-2; tentatively, D is TRBD1 (5 bases). The CDR3 is made up of 14 amino acids. The germline V gene encodes CDR1 LGHNA and CDR2 YNFKEQ. The V end lost 0 bases, the J end lost 4 bases, and 9 bases lay between the germline ends. The CDR3 nucleotides are TGTGCCAGCAGCCAAGATCGGGGGTCCTATGGCTACACCTTC. Protein: CASSQDRGSYGYTF.

The chain couples TRBV18 to TRBJ2-1; D is uncertain. V was trimmed by 6 bases and J by 8 bases, leaving 14 bases between them. Per germline, CDR1 KGHSH and CDR2 LQKENI. The CDR3 has 13 residues. CDR3 sequence: CASSTYLEYEQFF. The CDR3 nucleotides read TGTGCCAGCTCGACCTATCTGGAGTATGAGCAGTTCTTC.

This clone has a handful of counts. CDR3 loop: CASSLGATGTSNQPQHF. For the CDR3, the DNA is TGCGCCAGCAGCTTGGGGGCGACAGGTACTAGCAATCAGCCCCAGCATTTT. This chain connects TRBV5-1 to TRBJ1-5; the D gene is possibly TRBD1 (6 bases). Trimming took off 0 bases at V and 0 bases at J, with 13 bases between the two ends. This CDR3 is built from 17 residues. Germline V gene sequence: CDR1 SGHRS, CDR2 YFSETQ.

The chain is built from TRBV28 and TRBJ1-2; D ambiguous. This CDR3 contains 12 residues. Germline values: CDR1 MDHEN, CDR2 SYDVKM. The V end lost 2 bases, the J end lost 8 bases, and 9 bases lay between the germline ends. For the CDR3, the DNA is TGTGCCAGCAGTTTAGCAACTATGGGCTACACCTTC. This translates into CASSLATMGYTF.

V gene TRBV9 combines with J gene TRBJ2-7, with D perhaps matching TRBD2 (5 bases). The germline CDR1 and CDR2 sequences are SGDLS and YYNGEE. The CDR3 sequence is 15 residues long. V gave up 0 bases and J gave up 3 bases, with 13 bases separating them. CDR3: CASSVAASPIYEQYF. CDR3 nucleotides: TGTGCCAGCAGCGTAGCGGCTAGCCCTATCTACGAGCAGTACTTC.

The rearrangement joins TRBV19 to TRBJ2-7, with TRBD2 matching 11 bases. The CDR3 spans 15 residues. Germline CDR1 reads LNHDA; CDR2 reads SQIVND (reference sequence). Germline trimming cut 4 bases from V and 6 bases from J; bases unmatched to any gene: 8. CDR3 bases: TGTGCCAGTAGTACCGAACTAGCGGGGGCTGGCGAGCAGTACTTC. The encoded protein is CASSTELAGAGEQYF.

The chain has TRBV30 and TRBJ1-1; no firm D call. This CDR3 comprises 12 residues. Trimming stripped 2 bases from V and 0 bases from J, with 4 bases between. Germline CDR1 is GTSNPN and CDR2 is SVGIG (reference sequence). The CDR3 loop reads CAWSLVNTEAFF. Written as DNA, the CDR3 is TGTGCCTGGAGTTTGGTGAACACTGAAGCTTTCTTT. The full variable domain, with the rest looked up from reference TRBV30 and TRBJ1-1, is SQTIHQWPATLVQPVGSPLSLECTVEGTSNPNLYWYRQAAGRGLQLLFYSVGIGQISSEVPQNLSASRPQDRQFILSSKKLLLSDSGFYLCAWSLVNTEAFFGQGTRLTVV.

CDR3 DNA: TGTGCCAGCAGGGCTCAGCAGGGGTCTTCACCCCTCCACTTT. Translating gives CASRAQQGSSPLHF. The V gene is TRBV2, the J gene TRBJ1-6; D is perhaps TRBD1 (6 bases). The ends were cut back, 6 bases at V and 9 bases at J, with 15 bases in the middle. The CDR3 length is 14 residues. Per the germline V gene, CDR1 is SNHLY and CDR2 is FYNNEI.

The chain uses TRBV2 and TRBJ2-7; D gene ambiguous. The germline V gene has CDR1 SNHLY and CDR2 FYNNEI. This CDR3 spans 14 amino acids. The V and J ends lost 4 bases and 2 bases respectively, with 12 bases between them. CDR3 protein: CASSVNRNTYEQYF. The DNA for the CDR3 is TGTGCCAGCAGTGTTAACAGAAACACCTACGAGCAGTACTTC. Variable domain in full (rest from reference TRBV2 and TRBJ2-7): EPEVTQTPSHQVTQMGQEVILRCVPISNHLYFYWYRQILGQKVEFLVSFYNNEISEKSEIFDDQFSVERPDGSNFTLKIRSTKLEDSAMYFCASSVNRNTYEQYFGPGTRLTVT.

The V gene is TRBV7-2, the J gene TRBJ1-5, with D uncertain. Trimming pared 2 bases from V and 3 bases from J, leaving 5 bases between. The CDR3 consists of 13 residues. In germline, CDR1 is SGHTA, CDR2 FQGNSA. This chain's CDR3 is CASSLQYNQPQHF. As DNA, the CDR3 is TGTGCCAGCAGCTTACAGTACAATCAGCCCCAGCATTTT.

J is TRBJ1-3 and V is TRBV20-1; D may be TRBD1 (6 bases). V lost 3 bases and J 4 bases, leaving 7 bases between the germline ends. This CDR3 spans 12 amino acids. Germline V gene sequence: CDR1 DFQATT, CDR2 SNEGSKA (reference sequence). The CDR3 is CSASTGGNTIYF. In DNA form, the CDR3 reads TGCAGTGCTAGTACAGGGGGAAACACCATATATTTT.

In this sample, this clone turned up many times. This chain links TRBV25-1 with TRBJ2-1, with D perhaps matching TRBD1 (5 bases). Trimming removed 3 bases from V and 4 bases from J, with 16 bases in between. The CDR3 sequence is 16 residues long. Germline CDR1 is MGHDK and CDR2 is SYGVNS. CDR3 region: CASSEIIDSRYNEQFF. As DNA, the CDR3 is TGTGCCAGCAGTGAGATAATAGACAGCCGATACAATGAGCAGTTCTTC.

The rearrangement uses TRBV5-4 and TRBJ2-7; TRBD1 aligns across 8 bases. V was clipped by 3 bases and J by 4 bases; unmatched bases: 9. Germline CDR1 and CDR2: SGHNT and YYREEE (reference sequence). The CDR3 sequence is 15 residues long. CDR3 DNA sequence: TGTGCCAGCAGCTACGAATGGACAGGGACGTACGAGCAGTACTTC. Its protein product is CASSYEWTGTYEQYF.

This rearrangement joins TRBV4-1 to TRBJ2-5, with D hard to call. This CDR3 has 11 residues. Trimming took off 1 base at V and 10 bases at J, with 7 bases between the two ends. Germline CDR1 MGHRA, CDR2 YSYEKL. The CDR3, as DNA: TGCGCCAGCAGCCAAGGGCCGGTCCAGTACTTC. Amino acids: CASSQGPVQYF.

The genes are TRBV7-2 and TRBJ2-5; either TRBD1 or TRBD2 may fit D (6 bases each). CDR1 SGHTA and CDR2 FQGNSA come from the germline V gene. The V end lost 1 base, the J end lost 5 bases, and 11 bases lay between the germline ends. The CDR3 has 14 residues. The CDR3 reads CASSLGGARETQYF. CDR3 bases: TGTGCCAGCAGCTTAGGGGGGGCGAGGGAGACCCAGTACTTC.

The chain links TRBV19 to TRBJ2-1; 11 nucleotides line up with TRBD1. Trimming removed 6 bases from V and 7 bases from J; junction bases left unmatched: 8. In germline, CDR1 is LNHDA, CDR2 SQIVND (reference sequence). The CDR3 spans 15 residues. DNA of the CDR3: TGTGCCAGTAGCGACGGGACAGGGGGTTTTAATGAGCAGTTCTTC. Amino acids: CASSDGTGGFNEQFF.

V and J are TRBV30 and TRBJ2-7; a weak D match, TRBD1 (6 bases). Germline V gene lookup returns CDR1 GTSNPN and CDR2 SVGIG (reference sequence). CDR3 size: 14 residues. V lost 2 bases to trimming and J lost 3 bases, with 14 bases between them. DNA for the CDR3: TGTGCCTGGAGTATGTGGGGGACAAACTACGAGCAGTACTTC. Its protein is CAWSMWGTNYEQYF.

The V and J genes are TRBV25-1 and TRBJ2-7; D possibly uses TRBD1 or TRBD2 (5 bases each). The CDR3 covers 18 residues. From germline, CDR1 is MGHDK and CDR2 SYGVNS. Trimming removed 10 bases at V and 3 bases at J, with 31 bases between. CDR3 coding DNA: TGTGCCACCCAGGGCTCCAGTAGCGCAGGCATATGGATCTACGAGCAGTACTTC. Residues: CATQGSSSAGIWIYEQYF.

In DNA form, the CDR3 reads TGTGCCAGCAGCTTCCCGGGGGATGCGTTCTTC. Amino acid sequence: CASSFPGDAFF. The rearrangement uses TRBV7-2 and TRBJ2-1, with D maybe TRBD2 (6 bases). V was pared by 3 bases and J by 15 bases, with 12 bases between. The CDR3 is 11 amino acids. Germline V gene data show CDR1 as SGHTA and CDR2 as FQGNSA. The full variable domain, with the rest looked up from reference TRBV7-2 and TRBJ2-1, is GAGVSQSPSNKVTEKGKDVELRCDPISGHTALYWYRQSLGQGLEFLIYFQGNSAPDKSGLPSDRFSAERTGGSVSTLTIQRTQQEDSAVYLCASSFPGDAFFGPGTRLTVL.

This clone was detected once. V is TRBV2 and J is TRBJ1-4, with unresolved D. There are 13 residues in the CDR3. The germline V and J ends were trimmed by 1 base and 8 bases, with 8 bases remaining between them. Germline V lookup: CDR1 SNHLY, CDR2 FYNNEI. The CDR3 region has the DNA TGTGCCAGCAGTGAAGTTGGCGAGGAAAAACTGTTTTTT. The encoded protein is CASSEVGEEKLFF.

The chain uses TRBV2 and TRBJ2-7; D possibly corresponds to TRBD1 (5 bases). V gave up 0 bases and J gave up 3 bases, with 9 bases separating them. The CDR3 has 14 amino acids. Germline CDR1 reads SNHLY; CDR2 reads FYNNEI. The CDR3 loop reads CASSEARDSYEQYF. CDR3 DNA: TGTGCCAGCAGTGAAGCGCGAGACAGCTACGAGCAGTACTTC.

The V call is TRBV5-1, the J call TRBJ2-3; 9 nucleotides match TRBD2. The V gene's germline CDR1 is SGHRS and CDR2 YFSETQ. The junction had 17 bases not matched to a gene; V was cut back by 3 bases and J by 3 bases. The CDR3 is 19 amino acids. CDR3 sequence: CASSSYGAGGDWVTDTQYF. CDR3 bases: TGCGCCAGCAGCTCTTATGGAGCGGGGGGAGATTGGGTTACAGATACGCAGTATTTT.